This T cell receptor beta chain originates from a study of cytomegalovirus exposure and HLA in healthy donors. General observations from the study: The study reported that TCR beta sequences accurately predicted HLA-A and HLA-B alleles in most subjects. Cytomegalovirus-associated status was assigned to about 180 TCR beta chains. Analysis was carried out at a later point, and it linked a missense DCLRE1C variant to TCR beta V- and J-gene trimming. The number of N-insertions in an Asian-associated ancestry cluster was reportedly below the approximately 700-donor mean in a later analysis.

Germline CDR1 and CDR2: MNHEY and SMNVEV (reference sequence). V gave up 4 bases and J gave up 2 bases, with 20 bases separating them. There are 17 residues in the CDR3. Both 60 Vbeta primers and 13 Jbeta primers went into the PCR. Method: immunoSEQ multiplex PCR; TCRdb's copy keeps in-frame clones and lacks some. The data contain more than 150,000 clones, roughly 83% of them seen just once; the ten biggest clones take up around 0.27%. Concerning this clone: Its specificity is unknown.

The V call is TRBV27, the J call TRBJ2-5; D is possibly TRBD2 (5 bases). The source of this sequence is a boy under 18 in good health and CMV-seronegative. Sequencing input: PBMCs. The CDR3 DNA reads TGTGCCAGCAGTTCACACACTAGTCGAATTGCGCAAGAGACCCAGTACTTC. Protein product: CASSSHTSRIAQETQYF.